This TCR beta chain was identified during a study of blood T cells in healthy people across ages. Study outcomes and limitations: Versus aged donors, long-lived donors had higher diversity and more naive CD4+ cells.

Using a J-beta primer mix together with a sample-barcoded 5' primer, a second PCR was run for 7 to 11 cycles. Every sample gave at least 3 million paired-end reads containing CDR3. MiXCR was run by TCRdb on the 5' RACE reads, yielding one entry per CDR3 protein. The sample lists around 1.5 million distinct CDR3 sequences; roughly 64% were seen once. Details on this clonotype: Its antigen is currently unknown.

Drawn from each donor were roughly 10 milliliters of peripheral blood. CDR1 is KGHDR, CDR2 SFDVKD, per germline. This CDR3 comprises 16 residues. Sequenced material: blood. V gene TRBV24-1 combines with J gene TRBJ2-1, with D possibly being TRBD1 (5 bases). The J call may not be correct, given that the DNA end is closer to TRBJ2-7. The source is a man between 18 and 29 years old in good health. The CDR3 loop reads CATSESQGARYNEQYF. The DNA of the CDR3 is TGTGCCACCAGTGAGTCCCAGGGCGCGAGGTACAATGAGCAGTACTTC.